This T cell receptor beta chain was profiled in a study of blood T cell repertoires in COVID-19. In the study overall: Samples taken during acute and convalescent COVID-19 were collected in the United States, Italy and Spain. PBMCs, B-cell-depleted T cells, or T cells were the source of the cDNA or gDNA that made up the material.

The CDR3 contains 12 residues. Germline V gene lookup returns CDR1 MNHEY and CDR2 SVGAGI. Trimming at V came to 7 bases and at J to 5 bases, leaving 5 bases not matched to a gene. The method was immunoSEQ multiplex PCR; TCRdb's version includes in-frame clones alone and lacks a portion of them. The sample lists over 100,000 clones, about 80% occurring once. This clonotype was sampled from a woman of 80 years or more with acute or convalescent COVID-19. The specimen sequenced was peripheral blood. The chain recombines TRBV6-5 with TRBJ2-7, with 7 bases aligning to TRBD1. Here the CDR3 reads CASTLTGDEQYF. The CDR3 DNA sequence: TGTGCCAGCACGCTCACAGGGGACGAGCAGTACTTC.